The entry that follows covers one T cell receptor (beta chain) sequence. This clonotype showed up many times. Its antigen remains unidentified. No quality values exist for individual bases; no much larger clone is one base distant. From a lookup of the germline V gene (reference sequence), CDR1 and CDR2 are LGHDT and YNNKEL. CDR3 length: 14 amino acids, cysteine to phenylalanine. Of the read, only the CDR3 DNA is kept; its 42 bases are in frame from base 1. For this chain, trimming is 6 bases at the V end and 2 bases at the J end, and the number of junction bases without a gene match is 6. This entry comes from a study of regulatory T cells in long-lasting Graves disease (dated by TCRdb to the early 2020s). With regard to the full study: Patients with newly diagnosed Graves' disease had been on antithyroid drugs for under 3 months. Peripheral blood TCR sequencing and RNA sequencing compared persistent Graves' disease patients with newly diagnosed Graves' disease patients. A total of some 33 samples were covered by TCR sequencing, comprising some 13 persistent and roughly 20 newly diagnosed Graves' disease patients. The study took place in China and was registered as a clinical trial.

Study-wide findings and limitations: Compared with newly diagnosed patients, persistent Graves' disease patients had lower TCR Shannon entropy and fewer highly expanded clones, which suggests clonal expansion. More public clonotypes were shared among persistent patients (more than 2,500) than among newly diagnosed patients (roughly 960). Only the TCR beta chain was sequenced and analyzed. The authors noted that the small sample size was a limitation that may lower accuracy. Persistent disease showed preferential use of TRBV28, TRBJ1-2 and TRBJ2-5, whereas newly diagnosed disease favored TRBV20-1 and TRBJ2-1. The study examined only peripheral blood because the primary lesion, thyroid tissue, could not be accessed.

The library was made by multiplex PCR. TCRdb shows the sequencer as Illumina HiSeq 4000. iRepertoire HTBI primers and Arm-PCR amplification of CDR3 regions were used to construct TCR beta libraries. Gel purification was performed on PCR products prior to sequencing. The authors' pipeline ran thus. A total of around 59 TRBV and 14 TRBJ segments were identified across samples and were used for gene usage analysis of CDR3 amino acid clonotypes. Filtered high-quality paired reads were merged into contigs using COPE and FqMerger. BLAST was used to align contigs to IMGT TRBV, TRBD and TRBJ reference genes, with CDR3 defined following IMGT. Any clonotype with a frequency above 0.1% was counted as a highly expanded clone. Repertoire diversity was measured by Shannon entropy, and V-J evenness by the Gini coefficient. Clonotypes shared by more than one individual were considered public. The raw public reads went through TCRdb reprocessing: fastp at Q25, MiXCR clone calling, in-frame beta chains kept. Identical CDR3 proteins give one entry, which carries the most common genes and DNA. Clone size and V and J calls follow TCRdb, not the original study. Recorded for this sample are approximately 560,000 distinct CDR3 sequences; 16% of them occurred a single time. The ten largest make up 12% of the sample.

According to the study, the label for this sample's time point signals: newly diagnosed GD, antithyroid drugs for less than 3 months. For both TCR sequencing and RNA sequencing, RNA was extracted from PBMCs using TRIzol. Graves' disease was diagnosed according to American Thyroid Association guidelines. Patients for the study were recruited at an endocrinology department in Xi'an, China. From each patient, around 9 milliliters of peripheral blood was collected into an EDTA anticoagulant tube. PBMCs were isolated by Ficoll Paque Plus density gradient separation without further T cell sorting. An Agilent 2100 Bioanalyzer and agarose gel were used to check RNA quality, while a NanoDrop 2000 measured RNA concentration. These same records also appear under a second study, on T cells in Graves' hyperthyroidism and ophthalmopathy. The second paper further reports: A patient counted as having stable Graves' hyperthyroidism if no progression to ophthalmopathy occurred over 18 months of follow-up. Hyperthyroidism patients were newly diagnosed, had a disease duration of under 2 months, and were aged 18 to 65 years. Patients with uncontrolled infections, other autoimmune diseases, pregnancy or lactation were excluded. Diagnoses were established on the basis of clinical symptoms, serum thyroxine and TRAb, thyroid ultrasound, and orbital computed tomography. The TCR CDR3 was subjected to a first round of RT-PCR using the HTBI primer set and the Qiagen OneStep RT-PCR kit. Most expanded thyroid clonotypes (frequency above 0.001) were also detected in blood, suggesting blood repertoires may reflect thyroid immune responses. A 13 V-J signature model separated ophthalmopathy from stable hyperthyroidism, with around 91% sensitivity and around 84% specificity in cross-validation and 80%/75% in testing. In validation, the model predicted progression to ophthalmopathy a median of roughly 6.2 months before onset, with roughly 70% sensitivity and around 76% specificity. TCR V-J signatures able to tell the groups apart were searched for in a discovery cohort of about a hundred patients, of whom around 42 had Graves' ophthalmopathy and 55 to 65 had stable Graves' hyperthyroidism. Prospective prediction of ophthalmopathy was tested in an independent validation cohort consisting of 18 to 20 hyperthyroidism patients and around 16 patients who later progressed to ophthalmopathy. The approximately 90 discovery patients were divided at random into training and test sets in a 7:3 ratio. In six Graves' hyperthyroidism patients, the study also compared T-cell repertoires from thyroid tissue with T-cell repertoires from blood. After sampling, hyperthyroidism patients received methimazole starting at 30 mg daily, and ophthalmopathy patients received high-dose intravenous methylprednisolone. Libraries were constructed in a second round of multiplex PCR, after which size selection and purification were carried out. The libraries were sequenced on an Illumina HiSeq2000 using paired-end 100 bp reads. SOAPnuke was used to process the raw data, removing reads that contained adapters or uncalled bases, had a mean Phred below 15, or lacked an exact match to the constant primer or identifier. COPE v1.2.5 was used to merge high-quality paired reads, and clonotypes were defined as unique nucleotide sequences. Clonotypes were aligned to IMGT TRBV, TRBD and TRBJ reference segments using MiTCR v1.1. The analysis included only V-J combinations with a frequency above 0.0001, which together covered more than 98% of the repertoires. A TCS score was defined as the ratio of F50 (clonal expansion) to E x V (chaos), with BLOSUM62-based TCRdist applied between CDR3 peptides within each V-J. Welch's t-statistics and random forest reduced roughly 540 V-J features to 13, which were used in a naive Bayes classifier (R e1071). No statistical method was used to fix the sample size in advance, and group allocation was not hidden from the investigators. TCR Vbeta CDR3 sequencing of some 140 peripheral blood samples (fewer than 45 ophthalmopathy, 75 hyperthyroidism and roughly 17 progressor patients) is reported in the paper.

Sequencing used peripheral blood mononuclear cells (PBMCs), obtained at new diagnosis, from a patient treated with antithyroid drugs. The rearranged chain carries TRBV3-1 and TRBJ1-1; 7 of the junction bases match TRBD1. The TCR was taken from a young man with Graves disease. Donor details come from another sample of the same person, matched by shared clones. The nucleotides read TGTGCCAGCAGGGAAAGGGGGCAAAACACTGAAGCTTTCTTT. This encodes CASRERGQNTEAFF.